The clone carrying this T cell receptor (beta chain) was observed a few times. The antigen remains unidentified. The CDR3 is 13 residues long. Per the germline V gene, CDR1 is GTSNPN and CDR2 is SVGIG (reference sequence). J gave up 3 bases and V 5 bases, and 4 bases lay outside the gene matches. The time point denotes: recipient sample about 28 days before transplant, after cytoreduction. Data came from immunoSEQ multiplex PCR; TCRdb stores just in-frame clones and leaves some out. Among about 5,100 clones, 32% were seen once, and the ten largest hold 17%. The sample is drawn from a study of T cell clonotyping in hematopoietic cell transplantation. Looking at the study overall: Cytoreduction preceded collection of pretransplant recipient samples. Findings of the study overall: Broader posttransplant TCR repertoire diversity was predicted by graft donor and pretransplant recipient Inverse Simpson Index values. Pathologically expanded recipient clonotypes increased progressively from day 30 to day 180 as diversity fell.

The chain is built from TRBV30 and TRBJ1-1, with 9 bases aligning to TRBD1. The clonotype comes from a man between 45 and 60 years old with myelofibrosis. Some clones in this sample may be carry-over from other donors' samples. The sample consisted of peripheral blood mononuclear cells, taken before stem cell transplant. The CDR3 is CAWHRGRDTEAFF. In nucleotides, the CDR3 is TGTGCCTGGCACAGGGGGCGCGACACTGAAGCTTTCTTT.